The 18 T cell receptor beta chains presented below share a single source sample, sequenced in a study of blood T cell repertoires in COVID-19. The assay was immunoSEQ multiplex PCR, and TCRdb's table has in-frame clones only and misses some. The sample has around 270,000 clones, 70% to 85% seen once. Sequenced input: peripheral blood. These receptors all come from a human donor with COVID-19, enrolled during active disease. The donor label of this sample is uncertain.

This chain connects TRBV11-2 to TRBJ1-4, with 7 nucleotides matching TRBD1. V dropped 0 bases and J dropped 3; count of bases not matched to a gene: 1. This CDR3 spans 15 amino acids. Germline V lookup: CDR1 SGHAT, CDR2 FQNNGV. CDR3 sequence (DNA): TGTGCCAGCAGCTTAGATAGGGGGCCTAATGAAAAACTGTTTTTT. This translates into CASSLDRGPNEKLFF.

V and J are TRBV6-2 or TRBV6-3 and TRBJ2-1, with D possibly TRBD1 on 5 matching bases. Deletions cut 4 bases from V and 1 base from J, with 17 bases between. This CDR3 has 17 amino acids. In germline, CDR1 is MNHEY, CDR2 SVGEGT. CDR3 sequence reads: CASSSHQGEVSYNEQFF. Here the CDR3 DNA reads TGTGCCAGCAGTTCGCATCAGGGTGAAGTGTCCTACAATGAGCAGTTCTTC.

The chain is built from TRBV4-1 and TRBJ1-1, with no clear D. The CDR3 runs 15 residues. Trimming shortened V by 0 bases and J by 7 bases, and 15 bases separated the two germline ends. Germline loops: CDR1 MGHRA, CDR2 YSYEKL. CDR3 region: CASSQDRQAVYEAFF. The CDR3, as DNA: TGCGCCAGCAGCCAAGATCGGCAGGCCGTCTATGAAGCTTTCTTT.

The chain joins TRBV6-2 or TRBV6-3 to TRBJ1-2; 9 nucleotides match TRBD1. V gave up 5 bases and J gave up 4 bases; unmatched junction bases: 8. Per germline, CDR1 MNHEY and CDR2 SVGEGT. The length of the CDR3 is 15 residues. The CDR3 sequence: CASSSPGQGVYGYTF. DNA for the CDR3: TGTGCCAGCAGTAGTCCGGGACAGGGCGTCTATGGCTACACCTTC.

The V gene is TRBV2, the J gene TRBJ2-2; 14 positions agree with TRBD2. The CDR3 loop spans 23 amino acids. V lost 6 bases, J lost 6 bases, and 27 bases stayed unmatched. Germline CDR1 and CDR2: SNHLY and FYNNEI. CDR3 DNA: TGTGCCAGCAGACTGATCGGCGGCAACTCGGGACTAGCGGGGGTTAAGTGGTCCGGGGAGCTGTTTTTT. This gives the protein CASRLIGGNSGLAGVKWSGELFF.

This clone was observed a single time. V usage is TRBV5-1 and J usage is TRBJ2-1; TRBD1 might be the D (6 bases). This CDR3 is built from 15 residues. Trimming left V 5 bases short and J 6 bases short, with 18 bases between. Per germline, CDR1 SGHRS and CDR2 YFSETQ. The CDR3 nucleotides are TGCGCCAGCAGTTCCACAGGGATGAACGGCAATGAGCAGTTCTTC. Translation: CASSSTGMNGNEQFF. Looking up the rest from reference TRBV5-1 and TRBJ2-1 gives the full variable domain: KAGVTQTPRYLIKTRGQQVTLSCSPISGHRSVSWYQQTPGQGLQFLFEYFSETQRNKGNFPGRFSGRQFSNSRSEMNVSTLELGDSALYLCASSSTGMNGNEQFFGPGTRLTVL.

The genes are TRBV30 and TRBJ1-5; possibly TRBD1 for D (5 bases). Trimming removed 2 bases from V and 7 bases from J, with 12 bases in between. Germline-derived CDR1 and CDR2 are GTSNPN and SVGIG (reference sequence). CDR3 length: 13 residues. CDR3 bases: TGTGCCTGGAGTCAGGGCGGGAGCCAGCCCCAGCATTTT. It encodes CAWSQGGSQPQHF.

The rearrangement uses TRBV9 and TRBJ2-7, with 8 bases aligning to TRBD2. The CDR3 covers 14 residues. CDR1 is SGDLS and CDR2 is YYNGEE in the germline V gene. With 3 bases clipped from V and 4 bases from J, the junction kept 6 bases outside the gene matches. CDR3: CASSAEREPYEQYF. Here the CDR3 DNA reads TGTGCCAGCAGCGCCGAGCGGGAGCCGTACGAGCAGTACTTC.

The chain employs TRBV30 and TRBJ1-2; D is ambiguous. The germline V gene encodes CDR1 GTSNPN and CDR2 SVGIG (reference sequence). The CDR3 length is 11 residues. V lost 4 bases and J lost 6, with 9 bases in between. The CDR3 DNA sequence: TGTGCCTGGACCCGGGGTCATGGCTACACCTTC. Residues: CAWTRGHGYTF.

CDR3 sequence (DNA): TGTGCCAGCAGCCAATCGAACACCGGGGAGCTGTTTTTT. Translating gives CASSQSNTGELFF. The chain is built from TRBV7-2 and TRBJ2-2; no firm D call. Between the trimmed V and J ends, which lost 5 bases and 0 bases, there was a span of 4 bases. Germline loops: CDR1 SGHTA, CDR2 FQGNSA. The CDR3 consists of 13 residues.

The J gene is TRBJ2-1, the V gene TRBV7-9, with 12 bases that match TRBD2. The germline V gene encodes CDR1 SEHNR and CDR2 FQNEAQ (reference sequence). J lost 7 bases, V lost 3 bases, and 7 bases had no gene match. The CDR3 runs 16 residues. The CDR3 sequence is CASSLTSGSKGNEQFF. DNA of the CDR3: TGTGCCAGCAGCTTGACTAGCGGGAGTAAAGGAAATGAGCAGTTCTTC.

The chain combines TRBV12-3 or TRBV12-4 with TRBJ1-1, with D perhaps matching TRBD1 (5 bases). V lost 6 bases to trimming and J lost 1 base, with 9 bases between them. The CDR3 spans 13 residues. The CDR3 reads CASSRVPNTEAFF. The CDR3 coding sequence is TGTGCCAGCAGCAGGGTTCCGAACACTGAAGCTTTCTTT.

This chain uses TRBV16 with TRBJ1-5; D perhaps matches TRBD1 (6 bases). Germline assignment: CDR1 KGHSY and CDR2 FQNENV. The V end was cut by 0 bases, the J end by 6 bases, with 15 bases between. There are 16 residues in the CDR3. The CDR3 is CASSQSVQGIRQPQHF. CDR3 nucleotide sequence: TGTGCCAGCAGCCAATCAGTTCAGGGGATCCGTCAGCCCCAGCATTTT.

The rearrangement links TRBV2 to TRBJ2-3, with 8 nucleotides matching TRBD2. Germline CDR1 and CDR2: SNHLY and FYNNEI. V was pared by 3 bases and J by 12 bases, with 14 bases of the junction left unmatched. This CDR3 comprises 15 residues. CDR3 sequence reads: CASSDASGSPYRQYF. As DNA, the CDR3 is TGTGCCAGCAGTGATGCTAGCGGGTCCCCGTACCGCCAGTATTTT.

This clone appeared a single time. J is TRBJ2-7 and V is TRBV30; D is perhaps TRBD2 (6 bases). Germline assignment: CDR1 GTSNPN and CDR2 SVGIG (reference sequence). V lost 5 bases and J lost 0, with 14 bases in between. The CDR3 length is 14 residues. This CDR3 reads CAWVPGTYSYEQYF. For the CDR3, the DNA is TGTGCCTGGGTCCCGGGGACTTACTCCTACGAGCAGTACTTC.

The chain couples TRBV12-3 or TRBV12-4 to TRBJ1-2, with 9 bases matching TRBD1. The V and J ends lost 4 bases and 6 bases, in that order; junction bases with no gene match: 3. CDR3 length equals 13 residues. In DNA, the CDR3 is TGTGCCAGCAGTTGGACAGGGGCGGATGGCTACACCTTC. Translation gives CASSWTGADGYTF.

J is TRBJ2-7 and V is TRBV6-2 or TRBV6-3; D is ambiguous. The germline V gene has CDR1 MNHEY and CDR2 SVGEGT. V dropped 6 bases and J dropped 11 bases, with 17 bases sitting between them. This CDR3 contains 12 residues. The CDR3 region has the DNA TGTGCCAGCAGCCCTGGGCCAGCAGTGGAGTACTTC. It yields the protein CASSPGPAVEYF.

The rearrangement uses TRBV7-8 and TRBJ1-6; a weak D match, TRBD1 (6 bases). The V end was cut by 5 bases, the J end by 5 bases, with 19 bases between. Germline assignment: CDR1 SGHVS and CDR2 FQNEAQ. The CDR3 runs to 17 residues. In DNA, the CDR3 is TGTGCCAGCAGCCCCCGCCGGGCAGGGGCGAATAATTCACCCCTCCACTTT. It yields the protein CASSPRRAGANNSPLHF.